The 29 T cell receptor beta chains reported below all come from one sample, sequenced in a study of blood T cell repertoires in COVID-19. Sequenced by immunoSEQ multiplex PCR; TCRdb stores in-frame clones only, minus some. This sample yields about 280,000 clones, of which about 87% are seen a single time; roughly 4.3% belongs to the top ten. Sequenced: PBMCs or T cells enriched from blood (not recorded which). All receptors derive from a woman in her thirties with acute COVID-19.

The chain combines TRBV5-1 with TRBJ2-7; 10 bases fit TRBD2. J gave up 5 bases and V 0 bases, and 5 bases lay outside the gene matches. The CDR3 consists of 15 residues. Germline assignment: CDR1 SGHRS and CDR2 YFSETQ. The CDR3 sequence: CASSLASLAGDEQYF. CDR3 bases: TGCGCCAGCAGCTTGGCCTCGCTAGCGGGAGACGAGCAGTACTTC.

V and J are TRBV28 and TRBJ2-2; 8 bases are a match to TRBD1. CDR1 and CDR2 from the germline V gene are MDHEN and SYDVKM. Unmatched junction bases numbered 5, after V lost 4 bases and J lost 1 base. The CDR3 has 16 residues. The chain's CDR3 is CASSSPGQVNTGELFF. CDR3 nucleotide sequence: TGTGCCAGCAGTTCACCGGGACAGGTGAACACCGGGGAGCTGTTTTTT.

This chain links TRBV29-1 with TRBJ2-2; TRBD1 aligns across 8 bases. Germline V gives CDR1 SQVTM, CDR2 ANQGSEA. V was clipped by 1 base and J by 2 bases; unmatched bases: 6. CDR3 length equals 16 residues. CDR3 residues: CSVEADRVGNTGELFF. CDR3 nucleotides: TGCAGCGTTGAAGCGGACAGGGTAGGAAACACCGGGGAGCTGTTTTTT.

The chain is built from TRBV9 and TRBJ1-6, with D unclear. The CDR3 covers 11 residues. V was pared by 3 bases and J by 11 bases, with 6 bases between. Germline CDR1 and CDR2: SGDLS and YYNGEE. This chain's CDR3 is CASSAFAPLHF. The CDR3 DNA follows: TGTGCCAGCAGCGCTTTCGCACCCCTCCACTTT.

The CDR3 sequence is CASSSYSTGMNTEAFF. CDR3 DNA sequence: TGTGCCAGCAGTTCGTACTCGACAGGGATGAACACTGAAGCTTTCTTT. This chain joins TRBV28 and TRBJ1-1; 7 nucleotides match TRBD1. From germline, CDR1 is MDHEN and CDR2 SYDVKM. V lost 4 bases and J lost 0; bases outside the gene matches: 8. CDR3 size: 16 residues.

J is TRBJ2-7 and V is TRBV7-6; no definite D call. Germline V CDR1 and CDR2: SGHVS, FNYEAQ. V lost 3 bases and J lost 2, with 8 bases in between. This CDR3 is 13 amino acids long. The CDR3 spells CASSLSPPYEQYF. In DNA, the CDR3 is TGTGCCAGCAGCTTGAGCCCTCCCTACGAGCAGTACTTC.

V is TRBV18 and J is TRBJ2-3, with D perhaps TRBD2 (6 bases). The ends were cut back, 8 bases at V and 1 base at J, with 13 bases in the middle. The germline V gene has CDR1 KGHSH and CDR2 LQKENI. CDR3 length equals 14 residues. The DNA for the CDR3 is TGTGCCAGCCTTGGGATAGCGGGCACAGATACGCAGTATTTT. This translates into CASLGIAGTDTQYF.

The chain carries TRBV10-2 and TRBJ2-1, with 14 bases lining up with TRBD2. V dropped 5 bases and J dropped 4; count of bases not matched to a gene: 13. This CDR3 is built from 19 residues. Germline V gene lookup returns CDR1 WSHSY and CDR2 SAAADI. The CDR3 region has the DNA TGCGCCAGCAGTAATACTACCGTCGGACTAGCGGGAGGTTACAATGAGCAGTTCTTC. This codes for CASSNTTVGLAGGYNEQFF.

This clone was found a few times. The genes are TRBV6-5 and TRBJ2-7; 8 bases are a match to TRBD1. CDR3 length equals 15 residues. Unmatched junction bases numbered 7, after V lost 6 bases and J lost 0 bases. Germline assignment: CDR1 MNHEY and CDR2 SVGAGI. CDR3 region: CASRADRGSSYEQYF. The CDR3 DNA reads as TGTGCCAGCAGGGCCGACAGGGGAAGCTCCTACGAGCAGTACTTC.

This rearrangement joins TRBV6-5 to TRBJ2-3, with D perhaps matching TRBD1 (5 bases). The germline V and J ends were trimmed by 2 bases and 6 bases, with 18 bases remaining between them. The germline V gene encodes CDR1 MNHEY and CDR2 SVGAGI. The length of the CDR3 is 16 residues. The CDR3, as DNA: TGTGCCAGCAGTTACAGGGCAGGGAATGATGTTGATACGCAGTATTTT. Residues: CASSYRAGNDVDTQYF.

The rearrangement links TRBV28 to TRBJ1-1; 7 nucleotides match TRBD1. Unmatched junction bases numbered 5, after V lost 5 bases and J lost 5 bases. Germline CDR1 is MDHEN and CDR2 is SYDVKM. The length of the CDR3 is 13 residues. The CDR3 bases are TGTGCCAGCAGTACAGGGGTTGTAACTGAAGCTTTCTTT. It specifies CASSTGVVTEAFF. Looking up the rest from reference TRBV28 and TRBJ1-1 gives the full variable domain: DVKVTQSSRYLVKRTGEKVFLECVQDMDHENMFWYRQDPGLGLRLIYFSYDVKMKEKGDIPEGYSVSREKKERFSLILESASTNQTSMYLCASSTGVVTEAFFGQGTRLTVV.

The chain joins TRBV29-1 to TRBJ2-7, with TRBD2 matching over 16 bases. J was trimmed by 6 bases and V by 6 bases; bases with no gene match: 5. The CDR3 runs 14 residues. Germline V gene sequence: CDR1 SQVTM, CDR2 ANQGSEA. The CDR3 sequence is CSVAGTSGRGEQYF. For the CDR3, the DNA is TGCAGCGTCGCCGGGACTAGCGGGAGGGGCGAGCAGTACTTC.

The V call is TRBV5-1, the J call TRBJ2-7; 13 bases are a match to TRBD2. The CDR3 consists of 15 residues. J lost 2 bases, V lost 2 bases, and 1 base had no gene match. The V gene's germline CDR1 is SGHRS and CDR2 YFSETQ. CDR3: CASSFGTSGAYEQYF. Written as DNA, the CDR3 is TGCGCCAGCAGCTTCGGGACTAGCGGGGCCTACGAGCAGTACTTC.

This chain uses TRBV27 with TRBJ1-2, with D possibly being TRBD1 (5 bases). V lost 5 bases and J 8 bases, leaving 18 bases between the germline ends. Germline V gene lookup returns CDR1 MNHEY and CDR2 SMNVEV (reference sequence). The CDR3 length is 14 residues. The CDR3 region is CASSPRRQGRGYTF. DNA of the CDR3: TGTGCCAGCAGTCCGAGACGGCAGGGCAGGGGCTACACCTTC.

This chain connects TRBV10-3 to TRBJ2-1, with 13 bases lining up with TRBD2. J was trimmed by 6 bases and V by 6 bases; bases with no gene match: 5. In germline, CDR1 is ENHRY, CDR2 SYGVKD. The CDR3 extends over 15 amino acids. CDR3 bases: TGTGCCATCAGCGGGACTAGCGGGATTATCAATGAGCAGTTCTTC. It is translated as CAISGTSGIINEQFF.

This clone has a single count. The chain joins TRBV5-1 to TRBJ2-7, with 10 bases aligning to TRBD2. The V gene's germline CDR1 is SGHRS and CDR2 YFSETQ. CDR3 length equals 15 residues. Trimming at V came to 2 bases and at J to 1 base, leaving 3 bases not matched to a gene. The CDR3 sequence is CASSFTSGASYEQYF. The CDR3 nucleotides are TGCGCCAGCAGCTTTACTAGCGGGGCATCCTACGAGCAGTACTTC.

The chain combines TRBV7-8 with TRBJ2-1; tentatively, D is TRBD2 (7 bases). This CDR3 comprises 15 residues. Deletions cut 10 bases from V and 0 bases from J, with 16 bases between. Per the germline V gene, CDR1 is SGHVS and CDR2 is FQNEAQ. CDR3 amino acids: CATLGGGPSYNEQFF. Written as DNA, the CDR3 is TGTGCCACCCTGGGAGGGGGGCCCTCCTACAATGAGCAGTTCTTC.

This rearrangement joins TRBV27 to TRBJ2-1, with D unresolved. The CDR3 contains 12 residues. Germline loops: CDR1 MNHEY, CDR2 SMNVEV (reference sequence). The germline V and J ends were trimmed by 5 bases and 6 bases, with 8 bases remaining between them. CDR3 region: CASSQLLNEQFF. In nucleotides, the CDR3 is TGTGCCAGCAGTCAACTCCTCAATGAGCAGTTCTTC.

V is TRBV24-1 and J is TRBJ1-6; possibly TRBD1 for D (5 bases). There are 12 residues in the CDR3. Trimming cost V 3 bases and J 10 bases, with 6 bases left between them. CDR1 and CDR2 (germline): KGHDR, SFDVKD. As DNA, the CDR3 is TGTGCCACCAGTGATGGGGGGTCACCCCTCCACTTT. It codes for CATSDGGSPLHF.

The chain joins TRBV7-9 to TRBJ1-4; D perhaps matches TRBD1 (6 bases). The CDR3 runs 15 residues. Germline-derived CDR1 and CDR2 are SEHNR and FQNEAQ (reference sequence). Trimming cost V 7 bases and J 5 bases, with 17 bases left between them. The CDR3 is CASTPPTGGNEKLFF. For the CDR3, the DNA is TGTGCCAGCACCCCCCCGACAGGCGGAAATGAAAAACTGTTTTTT.

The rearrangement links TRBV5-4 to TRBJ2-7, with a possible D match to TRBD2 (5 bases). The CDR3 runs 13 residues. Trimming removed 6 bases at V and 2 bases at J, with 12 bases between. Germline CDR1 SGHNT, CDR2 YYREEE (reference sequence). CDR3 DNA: TGTGCCAGCATCAGGACTGAAACCTACGAGCAGTACTTC. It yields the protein CASIRTETYEQYF.

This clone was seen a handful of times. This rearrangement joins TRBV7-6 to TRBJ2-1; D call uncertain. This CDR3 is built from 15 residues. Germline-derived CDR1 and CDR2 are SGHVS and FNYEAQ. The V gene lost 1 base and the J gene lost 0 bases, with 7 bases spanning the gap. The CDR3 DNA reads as TGTGCCAGCAGCTTAGTTGCGAGCTCCTACAATGAGCAGTTCTTC. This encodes CASSLVASSYNEQFF.

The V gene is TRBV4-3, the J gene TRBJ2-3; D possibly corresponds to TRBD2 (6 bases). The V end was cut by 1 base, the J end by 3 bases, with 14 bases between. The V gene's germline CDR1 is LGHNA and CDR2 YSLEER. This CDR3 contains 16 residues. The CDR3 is CASSQGGPGLTDTQYF. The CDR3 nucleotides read TGCGCCAGCAGCCAAGGCGGTCCGGGACTGACAGATACGCAGTATTTT.

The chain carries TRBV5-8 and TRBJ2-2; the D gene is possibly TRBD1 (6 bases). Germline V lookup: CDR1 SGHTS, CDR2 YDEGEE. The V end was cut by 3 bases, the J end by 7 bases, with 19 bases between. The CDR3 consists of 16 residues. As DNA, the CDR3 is TGTGCCAGCAGCTCATCGACGACAGGAGTGGGCGGGGAGCTGTTTTTT. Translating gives CASSSSTTGVGGELFF. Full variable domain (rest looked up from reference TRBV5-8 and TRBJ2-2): EAGVTQSPTHLIKTRGQQATLRCSPISGHTSVYWYQQALGLGLQFLLWYDEGEERNRGNFPPRFSGRQFPNYSSELNVNALELEDSALYLCASSSSTTGVGGELFFGEGSRLTVL.

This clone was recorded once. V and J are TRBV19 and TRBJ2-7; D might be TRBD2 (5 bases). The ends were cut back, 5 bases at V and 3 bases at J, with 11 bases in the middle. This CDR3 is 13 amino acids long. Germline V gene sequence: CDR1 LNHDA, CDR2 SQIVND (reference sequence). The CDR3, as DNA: TGTGCCAGTAGTCCGGGATTTATCTACGAGCAGTACTTC. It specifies CASSPGFIYEQYF.

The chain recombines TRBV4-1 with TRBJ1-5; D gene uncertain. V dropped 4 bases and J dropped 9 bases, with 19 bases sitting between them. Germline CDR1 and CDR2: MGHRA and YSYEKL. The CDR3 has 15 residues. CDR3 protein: CASSPREGPGWPQHF. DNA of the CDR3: TGCGCCAGCAGCCCCCGCGAGGGCCCGGGGTGGCCCCAGCATTTT.

The CDR3 reads CASSLAQGTEAFF. The CDR3, as DNA: TGTGCCAGCAGCTTAGCTCAGGGCACTGAAGCTTTCTTT. This chain connects TRBV7-9 to TRBJ1-1; possible D gene TRBD1, 5 bases. V was clipped by 0 bases and J by 4 bases, with 6 bases between them. This CDR3 spans 13 amino acids. The V gene's germline CDR1 is SEHNR and CDR2 FQNEAQ (reference sequence).

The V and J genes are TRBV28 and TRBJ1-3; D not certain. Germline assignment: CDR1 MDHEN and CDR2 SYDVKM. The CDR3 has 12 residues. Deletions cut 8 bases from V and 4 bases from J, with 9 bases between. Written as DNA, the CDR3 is TGTGCCAGCCTCGGTCTCGGAAACACCATATATTTT. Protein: CASLGLGNTIYF.

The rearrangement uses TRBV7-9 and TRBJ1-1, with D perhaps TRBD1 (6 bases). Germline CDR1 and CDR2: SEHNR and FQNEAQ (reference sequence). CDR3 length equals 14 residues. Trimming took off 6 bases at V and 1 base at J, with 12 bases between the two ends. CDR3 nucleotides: TGTGCCAGCAGTCCAGCGGGGGCGAACACTGAAGCTTTCTTT. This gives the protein CASSPAGANTEAFF.